Included here is one TCR beta chain sequence, with context. From germline, CDR1 is SEHNR and CDR2 FQNEAQ (reference sequence). The CDR3 is made up of 13 amino acids. Unmatched junction bases numbered 3, after V lost 5 bases and J lost 3 bases. The entry originates in a study of blood T cell repertoires in COVID-19. The data were produced by immunoSEQ multiplex PCR, yet TCRdb's version contains in-frame clones alone and is incomplete. The table lists over 75,000 clones, roughly 90% of them singletons. This TCR was sampled from a human donor with active COVID-19. The donor label of this sample is uncertain. Sample: peripheral blood. This rearrangement joins TRBV7-9 to TRBJ2-7; 8 bases agree with TRBD2. CDR3 in DNA: TGTGCCAGCAGCCTTACTAGCGGCTACGAGCAGTACTTC. This sequence encodes CASSLTSGYEQYF.